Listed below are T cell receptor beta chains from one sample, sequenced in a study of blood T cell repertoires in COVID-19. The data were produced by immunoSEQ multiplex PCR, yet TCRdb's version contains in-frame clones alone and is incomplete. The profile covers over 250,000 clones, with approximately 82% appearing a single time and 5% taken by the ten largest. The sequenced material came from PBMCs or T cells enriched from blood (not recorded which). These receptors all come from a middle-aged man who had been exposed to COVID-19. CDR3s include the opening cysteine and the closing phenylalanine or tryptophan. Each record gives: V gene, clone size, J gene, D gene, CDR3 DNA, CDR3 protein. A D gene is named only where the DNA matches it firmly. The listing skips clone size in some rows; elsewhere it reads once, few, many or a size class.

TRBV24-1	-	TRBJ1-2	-	TGTGCCACCAGTGATTTGGCCAGCTATGGCTACACCTTC	CATSDLASYGYTF
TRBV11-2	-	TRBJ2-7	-	TGTGCCAGCAGCTTAACGCGGGACTCATCCTACGAGCAGTACTTC	CASSLTRDSSYEQYF
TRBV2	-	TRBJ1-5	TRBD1	TGTGCCAGCAGTACCCGGGACAGGGGAAGCAATCAGCCCCAGCATTTT	CASSTRDRGSNQPQHF
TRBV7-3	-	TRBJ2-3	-	TGTGCCAGCAGCTTTGTGAGCGACGGTACGCAGTATTTT	CASSFVSDGTQYF
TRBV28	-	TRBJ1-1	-	TGTGCCAGTAAGCGGGGAACTGAAGCTTTCTTT	CASKRGTEAFF
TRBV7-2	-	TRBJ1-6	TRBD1	TGTGCCAGCAGCCCCCCGGGACAGGGATCACGACCCCTCCACTTT	CASSPPGQGSRPLHF
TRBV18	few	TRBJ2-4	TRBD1	TGTGCCAGCTCACCACGGCCCACCGACAGGGTGACAGGAAACATTCAGTACTTC	CASSPRPTDRVTGNIQYF
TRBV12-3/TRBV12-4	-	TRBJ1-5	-	TGTGCCAGCAGTTTAGCACACAATCAGCCCCAGCATTTT	CASSLAHNQPQHF
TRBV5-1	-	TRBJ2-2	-	TGCGCCAGCAGCTTGGGTGCGACCGGGGAGCTGTTTTTT	CASSLGATGELFF
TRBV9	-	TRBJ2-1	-	TGTGCCAGCAGCGTAGTCGAGACCTACAATGAGCAGTTCTTC	CASSVVETYNEQFF
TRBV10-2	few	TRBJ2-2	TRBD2	TGCGCCGTCCGTGAGGGACTAGCGGGAGTAGGGACCGGGGAGCTGTTTTTT	CAVREGLAGVGTGELFF
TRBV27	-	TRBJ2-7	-	TGTGCCAGCAGACCCGACAGTTACGAGCAGTACTTC	CASRPDSYEQYF
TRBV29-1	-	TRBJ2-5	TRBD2	TGCAGCGTCCTTGGGCGGGAGGAGACCCAGTACTTC	CSVLGREETQYF
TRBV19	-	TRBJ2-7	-	TGTGCCAGTAGGGGGGGTGGCTCCTACGAGCAGTACTTC	CASRGGGSYEQYF
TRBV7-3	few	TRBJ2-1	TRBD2	TGTGCCAGCAGCCCCTTACCCCGGGGGGGCAATGAGCAGTTCTTC	CASSPLPRGGNEQFF
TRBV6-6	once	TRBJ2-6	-	TGTGCCAGCAACCCCGGGGAAGGGGCCAACGTCCTGACTTTC	CASNPGEGANVLTF
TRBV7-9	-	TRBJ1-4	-	TGTGCCAGCAGCATCGGCCCCGGGACAACTAATGAAAAACTGTTTTTT	CASSIGPGTTNEKLFF
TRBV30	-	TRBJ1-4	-	TGTGCCTGGAGTGCCCAGTATGAAAAACTGTTTTTT	CAWSAQYEKLFF
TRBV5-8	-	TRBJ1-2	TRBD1	TGTGCCAGCAGCTTGAGCAGGGGGCCCTATGGCTACACCTTC	CASSLSRGPYGYTF
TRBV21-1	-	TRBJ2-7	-	TGTGCCAGCAGCAACTTGGAGGAGCAGTACTTC	CASSNLEEQYF
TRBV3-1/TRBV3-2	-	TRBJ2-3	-	TGTGCCAGCAGCCATGGGGCGTACACAGATACGCAGTATTTT	CASSHGAYTDTQYF
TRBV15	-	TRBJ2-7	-	TGTGCCACCAGCAGAGACAGGGCGTCGAACGAGCAGTACTTC	CATSRDRASNEQYF